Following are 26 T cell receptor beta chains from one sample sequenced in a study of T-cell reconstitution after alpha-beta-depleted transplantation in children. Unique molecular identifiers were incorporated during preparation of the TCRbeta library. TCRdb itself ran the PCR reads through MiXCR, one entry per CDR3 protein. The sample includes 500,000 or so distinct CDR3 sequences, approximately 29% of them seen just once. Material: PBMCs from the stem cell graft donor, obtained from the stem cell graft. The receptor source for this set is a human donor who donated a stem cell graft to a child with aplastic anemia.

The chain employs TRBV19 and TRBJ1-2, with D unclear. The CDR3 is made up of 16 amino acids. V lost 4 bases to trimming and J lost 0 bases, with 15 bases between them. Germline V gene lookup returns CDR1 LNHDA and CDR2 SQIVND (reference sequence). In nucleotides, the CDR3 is TGTGCCAGTAGTAAAGCTGACGGAAAGACTAACTATGGCTACACCTTC. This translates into CASSKADGKTNYGYTF.

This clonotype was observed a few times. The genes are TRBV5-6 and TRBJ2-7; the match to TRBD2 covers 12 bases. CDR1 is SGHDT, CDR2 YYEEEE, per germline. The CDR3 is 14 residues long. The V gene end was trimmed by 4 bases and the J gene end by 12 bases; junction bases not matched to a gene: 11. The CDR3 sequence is CASSGGASGRALYF. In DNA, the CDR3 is TGTGCCAGCAGCGGTGGGGCTAGCGGGAGGGCCTTGTACTTC.

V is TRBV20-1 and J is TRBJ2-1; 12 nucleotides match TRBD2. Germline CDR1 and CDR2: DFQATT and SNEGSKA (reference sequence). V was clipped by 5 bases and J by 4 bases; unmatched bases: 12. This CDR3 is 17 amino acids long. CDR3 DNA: TGCAGTGCTGGGGGCAATCTAGCGGGAGGGATTTACAATGAGCAGTTCTTC. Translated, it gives CSAGGNLAGGIYNEQFF.

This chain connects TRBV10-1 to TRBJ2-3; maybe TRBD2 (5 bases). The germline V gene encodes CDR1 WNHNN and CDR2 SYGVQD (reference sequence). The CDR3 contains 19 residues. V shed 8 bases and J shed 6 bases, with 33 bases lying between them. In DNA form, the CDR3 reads TGCGCCAGCCGGAGCGGACCTGGGTTGGCTAGGGAGTGTGTGGATACGCAGTATTTT. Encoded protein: CASRSGPGLARECVDTQYF.

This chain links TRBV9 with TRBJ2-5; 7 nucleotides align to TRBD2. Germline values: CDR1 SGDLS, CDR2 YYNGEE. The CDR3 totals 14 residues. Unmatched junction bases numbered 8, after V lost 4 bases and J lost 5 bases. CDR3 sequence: CASSTPGGVETQYF. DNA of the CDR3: TGTGCCAGCAGCACCCCTGGGGGGGTCGAGACCCAGTACTTC. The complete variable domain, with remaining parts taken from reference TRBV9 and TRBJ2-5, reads DSGVTQTPKHLITATGQRVTLRCSPRSGDLSVYWYQQSLDQGLQFLIQYYNGEERAKGNILERFSAQQFPDLHSELNLSSLELGDSALYFCASSTPGGVETQYFGPGTRLLVL.

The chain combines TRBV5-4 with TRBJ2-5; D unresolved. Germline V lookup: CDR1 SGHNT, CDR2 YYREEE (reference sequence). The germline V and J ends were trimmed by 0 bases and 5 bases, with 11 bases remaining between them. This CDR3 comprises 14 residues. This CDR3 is CASSLGVERETQYF. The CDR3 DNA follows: TGTGCCAGCAGCTTGGGGGTCGAGCGCGAGACCCAGTACTTC.

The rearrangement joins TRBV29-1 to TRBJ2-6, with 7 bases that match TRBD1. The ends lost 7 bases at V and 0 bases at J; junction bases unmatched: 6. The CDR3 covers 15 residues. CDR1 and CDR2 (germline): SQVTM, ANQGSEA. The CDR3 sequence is CSAGTAISGANVLTF. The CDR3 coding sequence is TGCAGCGCAGGGACAGCGATCTCTGGGGCCAACGTCCTGACTTTC.

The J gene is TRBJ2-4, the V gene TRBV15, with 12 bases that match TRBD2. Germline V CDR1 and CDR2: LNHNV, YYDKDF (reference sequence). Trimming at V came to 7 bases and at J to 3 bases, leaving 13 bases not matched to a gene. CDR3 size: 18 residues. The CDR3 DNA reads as TGTGCCACCAATATCGCTAGCGGGAGGGCCGGGTTCAAAAACATTCAGTACTTC. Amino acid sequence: CATNIASGRAGFKNIQYF.

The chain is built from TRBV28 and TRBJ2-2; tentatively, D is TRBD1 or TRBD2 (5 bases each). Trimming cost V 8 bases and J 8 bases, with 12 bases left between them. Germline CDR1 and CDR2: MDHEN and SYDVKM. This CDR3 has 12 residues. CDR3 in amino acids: CASFGGLGELFF. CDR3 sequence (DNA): TGTGCCAGCTTTGGGGGTCTGGGGGAGCTGTTTTTT.

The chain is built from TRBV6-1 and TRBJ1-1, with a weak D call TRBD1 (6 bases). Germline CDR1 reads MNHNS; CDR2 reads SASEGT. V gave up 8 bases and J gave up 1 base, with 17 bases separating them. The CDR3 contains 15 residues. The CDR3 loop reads CASSQQGHTNTEAFF. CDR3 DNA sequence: TGTGCCAGCTCCCAACAGGGACACACGAACACTGAAGCTTTCTTT.

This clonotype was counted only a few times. Here the CDR3 reads CASSLVVVLAGEVGNEQFF. CDR3 nucleotide sequence: TGTGCCAGCAGCTTAGTCGTCGTTCTAGCGGGAGAGGTCGGCAATGAGCAGTTCTTC. This chain connects TRBV11-1 to TRBJ2-1; 10 nucleotides align to TRBD2. The germline V gene encodes CDR1 SGHAT and CDR2 FQDESV (reference sequence). V lost 1 base, J lost 6 bases, and 15 bases stayed unmatched. The CDR3 consists of 19 residues.

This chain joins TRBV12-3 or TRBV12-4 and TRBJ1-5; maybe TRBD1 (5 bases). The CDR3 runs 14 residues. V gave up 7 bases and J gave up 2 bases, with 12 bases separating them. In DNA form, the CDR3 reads TGTGCCAGCACCCAGGGTGGTGGCAATCAGCCCCAGCATTTT. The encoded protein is CASTQGGGNQPQHF.

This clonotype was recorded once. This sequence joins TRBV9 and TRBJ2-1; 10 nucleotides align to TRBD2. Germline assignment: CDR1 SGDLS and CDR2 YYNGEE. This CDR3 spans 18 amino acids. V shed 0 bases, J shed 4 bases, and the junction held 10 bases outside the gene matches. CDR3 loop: CASSVGTSGSISYNEQFF. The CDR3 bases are TGTGCCAGCAGCGTAGGGACTAGCGGAAGTATCTCATACAATGAGCAGTTCTTC.

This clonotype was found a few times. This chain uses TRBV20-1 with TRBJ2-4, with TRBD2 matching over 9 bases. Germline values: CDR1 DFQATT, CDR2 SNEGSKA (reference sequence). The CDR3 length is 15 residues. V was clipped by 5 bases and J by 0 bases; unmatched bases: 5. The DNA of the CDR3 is TGCAGTGCTCTGCGGGGGGGACTAGCCAAAAACATTCAGTACTTC. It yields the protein CSALRGGLAKNIQYF.

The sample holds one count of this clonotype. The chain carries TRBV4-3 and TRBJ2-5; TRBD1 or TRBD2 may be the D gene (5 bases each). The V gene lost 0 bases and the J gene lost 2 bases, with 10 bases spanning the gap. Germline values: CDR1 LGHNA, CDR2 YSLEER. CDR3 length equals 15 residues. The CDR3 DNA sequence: TGCGCCAGCAGCCAAGATTGGGGGATTCAAGAGACCCAGTACTTC. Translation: CASSQDWGIQETQYF.

CDR3 in amino acids: CASRFRDRENTIYF. For the CDR3, the DNA is TGTGCCAGCAGATTCCGGGACAGGGAAAACACCATATATTTT. The chain has TRBV12-3 or TRBV12-4 and TRBJ1-3; TRBD1 aligns across 9 bases. The CDR3 extends over 14 amino acids. J lost 6 bases, V lost 6 bases, and 6 bases had no gene match.

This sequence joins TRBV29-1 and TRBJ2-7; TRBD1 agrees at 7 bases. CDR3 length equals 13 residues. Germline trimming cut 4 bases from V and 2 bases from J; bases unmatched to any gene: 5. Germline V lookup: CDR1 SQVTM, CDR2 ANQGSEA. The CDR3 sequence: CSVARDSTYEQYV. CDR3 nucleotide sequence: TGCAGCGTTGCCCGGGACAGTACCTACGAGCAGTACGTC.

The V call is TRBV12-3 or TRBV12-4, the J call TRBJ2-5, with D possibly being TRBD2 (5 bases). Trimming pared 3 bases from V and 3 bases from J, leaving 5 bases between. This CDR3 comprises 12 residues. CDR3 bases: TGTGCCAGCAGTTTCGGGAAAGAGACCCAGTACTTC. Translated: CASSFGKETQYF.

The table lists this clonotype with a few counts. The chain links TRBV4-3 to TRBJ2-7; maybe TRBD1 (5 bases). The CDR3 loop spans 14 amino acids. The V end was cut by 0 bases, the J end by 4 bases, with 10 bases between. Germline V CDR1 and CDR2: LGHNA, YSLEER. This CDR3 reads CASSQEYRWYEQYF. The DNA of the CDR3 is TGCGCCAGCAGCCAAGAGTACAGGTGGTACGAGCAGTACTTC.

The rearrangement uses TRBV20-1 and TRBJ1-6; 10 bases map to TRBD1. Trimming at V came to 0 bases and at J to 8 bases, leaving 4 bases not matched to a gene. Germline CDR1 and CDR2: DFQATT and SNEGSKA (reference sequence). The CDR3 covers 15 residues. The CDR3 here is CSARDPGTGDSPLHF. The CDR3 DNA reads TGCAGTGCTAGAGACCCGGGGACAGGGGATTCACCCCTCCACTTT.

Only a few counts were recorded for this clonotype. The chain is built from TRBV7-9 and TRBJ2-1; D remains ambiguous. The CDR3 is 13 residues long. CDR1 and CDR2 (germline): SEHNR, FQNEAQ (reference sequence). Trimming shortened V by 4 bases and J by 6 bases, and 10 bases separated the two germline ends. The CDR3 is CASSSAGTNEQFF. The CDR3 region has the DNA TGTGCCAGCAGCTCCGCCGGTACCAATGAGCAGTTCTTC.

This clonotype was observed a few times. The CDR3, as DNA: TGCAGCATGGGGGGGCTTTCCACAGATACGCAGTATTTT. Protein sequence: CSMGGLSTDTQYF. The chain has TRBV29-1 and TRBJ2-3; possible D gene TRBD2, 7 bases. Germline assignment: CDR1 SQVTM and CDR2 ANQGSEA. The V end lost 8 bases, the J end lost 2 bases, and 14 bases lay between the germline ends. This CDR3 is built from 13 residues.

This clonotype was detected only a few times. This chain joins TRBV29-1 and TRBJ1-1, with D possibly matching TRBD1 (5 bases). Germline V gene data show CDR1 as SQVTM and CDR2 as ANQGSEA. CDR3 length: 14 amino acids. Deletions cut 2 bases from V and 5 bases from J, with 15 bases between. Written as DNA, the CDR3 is TGCAGCGTTGAACCTCTAGGGGTTAGGACTGAAGCTTTCTTT. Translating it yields CSVEPLGVRTEAFF.

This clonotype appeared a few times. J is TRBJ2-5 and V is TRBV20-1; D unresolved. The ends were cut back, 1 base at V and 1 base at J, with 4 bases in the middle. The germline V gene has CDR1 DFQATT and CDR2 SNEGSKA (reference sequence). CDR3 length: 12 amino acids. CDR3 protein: CSARGAQETQYF. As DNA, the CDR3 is TGCAGTGCTAGAGGGGCCCAAGAGACCCAGTACTTC.

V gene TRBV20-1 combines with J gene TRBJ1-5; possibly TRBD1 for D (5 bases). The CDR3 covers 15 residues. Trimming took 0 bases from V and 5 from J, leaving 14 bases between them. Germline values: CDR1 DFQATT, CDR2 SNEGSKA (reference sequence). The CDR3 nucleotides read TGCAGTGCTAGAGAGTATAGGGCAGGGTATCAGCCCCAGCATTTT. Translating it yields CSAREYRAGYQPQHF.

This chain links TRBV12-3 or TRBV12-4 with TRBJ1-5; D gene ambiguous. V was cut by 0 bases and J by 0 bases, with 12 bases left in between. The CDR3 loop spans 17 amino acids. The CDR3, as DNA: TGTGCCAGCAGTTTAGCTAAGGGATTGAATAGCAATCAGCCCCAGCATTTT. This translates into CASSLAKGLNSNQPQHF.